This T cell receptor beta chain was found in a study of cytotoxic CD8 clonotypes in ibrutinib-treated CLL. Study context: Across samples, productive templates numbered a few hundred thousand and productive rearrangements reached roughly 98,000 on average. Whole-study results and caveats: Increased clonality at ibrutinib response gave way to a return toward baseline at progression. Private clonotypes, not public ones, expanded at ibrutinib response.

Here immunoSEQ multiplex PCR was the method, and the copy in TCRdb shows in-frame clones only, minus some. The sample lists 150,000 or so clones, 75% to 85% occurring once. Turning to this clone: Its specificity is unknown.

V lost 6 bases to trimming and J lost 1 base, with 9 bases between them. The germline CDR1 and CDR2 sequences are LNHDA and SQIVND (reference sequence). This CDR3 is built from 13 residues. The material sequenced was PBMCs, taken after 12 months of ibrutinib treatment. The V call is TRBV19, the J call TRBJ1-1; D remains unclear. The sequence was obtained from a human donor with chronic lymphocytic leukemia. The CDR3, as DNA: TGTGCCAGTAGCAAGTGGAGGAACACTGAAGCTTTCTTT. Encoded protein: CASSKWRNTEAFF.